This T cell receptor beta chain comes out of a study of regulatory T cells in long-lasting Graves disease. This CDR3 is 15 amino acids long. CDR1 and CDR2 (germline): SGHRS, YFSETQ. This clonotype has at least ten counts. The junction departs from the called germline gene at one end, perhaps through a read error. TCR beta libraries were built with iRepertoire HTBI primers and Arm-PCR of CDR3 regions. TCRdb reanalysed the multiplex PCR reads using MiXCR and keeps one entry per CDR3 protein. The table lists around 240,000 distinct CDR3 sequences, 15% to 20% of them singletons. The time point here: newly diagnosed GD, antithyroid drugs for less than 3 months. Following extraction of RNA from PBMCs, that RNA was used to make the TCR library. The same sample was also used in a study of T cells in Graves' hyperthyroidism and ophthalmopathy.

The genes are TRBV5-1 and TRBJ2-1; 10 bases align to TRBD1. The TCR originated in a woman between 25 and 40 years old with Graves disease. Sample: peripheral blood mononuclear cells (PBMCs), taken at new diagnosis, from a patient treated with antithyroid drugs. CDR3 loop: CASSPRDRGYNEQFF. The CDR3 DNA is TGTGCCAGCAGCCCCCGGGACAGGGGTTACAATGAGCAGTTCTTC.